The 26 T cell receptor beta chains given below trace back to one sample, sequenced in a study of blood T cell repertoires in COVID-19. Sequenced by immunoSEQ multiplex PCR; TCRdb stores in-frame clones only, minus some. The sample lists roughly 200,000 clones, 89% occurring once. Source material: peripheral blood. The receptors come from a man in his forties with acute or convalescent COVID-19.

This sequence joins TRBV2 and TRBJ1-5; D may be TRBD1 (5 bases). Germline V gene sequence: CDR1 SNHLY, CDR2 FYNNEI. The CDR3 consists of 13 residues. V lost 8 bases, J lost 6 bases, and 14 bases lay in between. This CDR3 reads CASAGTGGQPQHF. The CDR3 coding sequence is TGTGCCAGCGCCGGGACTGGGGGTCAGCCCCAGCATTTT.

The V and J genes are TRBV7-9 and TRBJ1-6; the D gene is possibly TRBD1 (5 bases). Germline assignment: CDR1 SEHNR and CDR2 FQNEAQ (reference sequence). With 1 base removed from V and 12 bases from J, the gap between germline ends came to 16 bases. The CDR3 has 15 residues. The chain's CDR3 is CASSLVGGVDRPLHF. CDR3 DNA sequence: TGTGCCAGCAGCTTAGTGGGGGGAGTTGATCGACCCCTCCACTTT.

The gene calls are TRBV18 and TRBJ2-3; D remains ambiguous. Trimming stripped 3 bases from V and 2 bases from J, with 21 bases between. The V gene's germline CDR1 is KGHSH and CDR2 LQKENI. The CDR3 consists of 18 residues. Here the CDR3 DNA reads TGTGCCAGCTCACCGACACGAAGGCCCCCGACCTCCACAGATACGCAGTATTTT. Translated, it gives CASSPTRRPPTSTDTQYF.

V and J are TRBV7-9 and TRBJ1-2, with no clear D. Germline assignment: CDR1 SEHNR and CDR2 FQNEAQ (reference sequence). Between the trimmed V and J ends, which lost 5 bases and 4 bases, there was a span of 14 bases. The CDR3 runs 14 residues. Written as DNA, the CDR3 is TGTGCCAGCAGCCCCCCTAGAGATGTCTATGGCTACACCTTC. This codes for CASSPPRDVYGYTF. The variable domain in full, completed from reference TRBV7-9 and TRBJ1-2, reads DTGVSQNPRHKITKRGQNVTFRCDPISEHNRLYWYRQTLGQGPEFLTYFQNEAQLEKSRLLSDRFSAERPKGSFSTLEIQRTEQGDSAMYLCASSPPRDVYGYTFGSGTRLTVV.

The chain carries TRBV3-1 (or the pseudogene TRBV3-2) and TRBJ1-1; 7 bases match TRBD1. This CDR3 has 13 residues. Germline CDR1 is LGHDT and CDR2 is YNNKEL (reference sequence). J lost 9 bases, V lost 3 bases, and 7 bases had no gene match. This chain's CDR3 is CASSHAGGRQAFF. The CDR3, as DNA: TGTGCCAGCAGCCACGCAGGGGGGAGACAAGCTTTCTTT.

The CDR3 reads CASSTLDRESYGYTF. Here the CDR3 DNA reads TGCGCCAGCAGCACCCTCGACAGGGAGTCCTATGGCTACACCTTC. This chain joins TRBV4-3 and TRBJ1-2, with 7 bases fitting TRBD1. Trimming at V came to 5 bases and at J to 4 bases, leaving 10 bases not matched to a gene. CDR3 length equals 15 residues. Germline-derived CDR1 and CDR2 are LGHNA and YSLEER.

The chain couples TRBV6-5 to TRBJ2-1; TRBD1 matches at 9 bases. CDR1 and CDR2 from the germline V gene are MNHEY and SVGAGI. The CDR3 runs 14 residues. The V gene end was trimmed by 7 bases and the J gene end by 8 bases; junction bases not matched to a gene: 9. The CDR3 reads CASTLGQGGDEQFF. Written as DNA, the CDR3 is TGTGCCAGCACCCTGGGACAGGGTGGGGATGAGCAGTTCTTC.

The chain is built from TRBV5-1 and TRBJ1-1; TRBD1 aligns across 12 bases. CDR3 length: 15 amino acids. Germline V gene sequence: CDR1 SGHRS, CDR2 YFSETQ. J gave up 7 bases and V 0 bases, and 4 bases lay outside the gene matches. The CDR3 coding sequence is TGCGCCAGCAGCTTGGGGGGACAGGGGGCGATTGAAGCTTTCTTT. Its protein is CASSLGGQGAIEAFF.

This clone has ten or more counts. The chain recombines TRBV5-1 with TRBJ1-2; TRBD1 aligns across 11 bases. After removal of 4 bases from V and 8 bases from J, the junction contained 16 bases not matched to a gene. Germline-derived CDR1 and CDR2 are SGHRS and YFSETQ. This CDR3 spans 17 amino acids. In DNA form, the CDR3 reads TGCGCCAGCAGCCCGGAGTCGGACAGGGGGCAAAGAGGGGGCTACACCTTC. Translated, it gives CASSPESDRGQRGGYTF. Combining the CDR3 with reference TRBV5-1 and TRBJ1-2 gives the whole variable domain KAGVTQTPRYLIKTRGQQVTLSCSPISGHRSVSWYQQTPGQGLQFLFEYFSETQRNKGNFPGRFSGRQFSNSRSEMNVSTLELGDSALYLCASSPESDRGQRGGYTFGSGTRLTVV.

The chain is built from TRBV6-2 or TRBV6-3 and TRBJ1-6; possible D gene TRBD1, 6 bases. V dropped 5 bases and J dropped 9 bases, with 8 bases sitting between them. Looked up from germline, CDR1 is MNHEY and CDR2 is SVGEGT. The CDR3 consists of 12 residues. This CDR3 is CASSTGFSPLHF. CDR3 coding DNA: TGTGCCAGCAGTACAGGGTTTTCACCCCTCCACTTT.

Note on this clone: The sample holds other DNA sequences that translate to the same CDR3. The rearrangement links TRBV18 to TRBJ2-7; 10 nucleotides match TRBD1. This CDR3 region has 14 residues. Germline V lookup: CDR1 KGHSH, CDR2 LQKENI. Losses at the gene ends were 6 bases for V and 3 bases for J; bases not matched to a gene: 5. CDR3 in DNA: TGTGCCAGCTCCCCCGGGACAGGGGACTACGAGCAGTACTTC. Translated, it gives CASSPGTGDYEQYF.

The chain couples TRBV4-2 to TRBJ1-1; 11 bases match TRBD1. This CDR3 contains 18 residues. Germline V lookup: CDR1 LGHNA, CDR2 YNFKEQ. V lost 2 bases to trimming and J lost 2 bases; unmatched junction nucleotides: 10. CDR3 amino acids: CASSQRGTGGLVNTEAFF. CDR3 coding DNA: TGTGCCAGCAGCCAAAGAGGGACAGGGGGTTTAGTAAACACTGAAGCTTTCTTT.

The gene calls are TRBV5-6 and TRBJ2-5; no reliable D call. Germline V gives CDR1 SGHDT, CDR2 YYEEEE. Trimming shortened V by 0 bases and J by 5 bases, and 8 bases separated the two germline ends. The CDR3 is made up of 13 amino acids. The DNA for the CDR3 is TGTGCCAGCAGCTTGGGGAAGAGGGAGACCCAGTACTTC. Amino acid sequence: CASSLGKRETQYF.

V and J are TRBV19 and TRBJ1-5; a possible D gene is TRBD1 (6 bases). This CDR3 spans 14 amino acids. Looked up from germline, CDR1 is LNHDA and CDR2 is SQIVND (reference sequence). Between the trimmed V and J ends, which lost 6 bases and 0 bases, there was a span of 9 bases. CDR3 region: CASSVGGSNQPQHF. In DNA form, the CDR3 reads TGTGCCAGTAGCGTAGGGGGTAGCAATCAGCCCCAGCATTTT. The complete variable domain, with remaining parts taken from reference TRBV19 and TRBJ1-5, reads DGGITQSPKYLFRKEGQNVTLSCEQNLNHDAMYWYRQDPGQGLRLIYYSQIVNDFQKGDIAEGYSVSREKKESFPLTVTSAQKNPTAFYLCASSVGGSNQPQHFGDGTRLSIL.

This clone was seen only a few times. J is TRBJ1-1 and V is TRBV7-9; D remains ambiguous. With 5 bases removed from V and 0 bases from J, the gap between germline ends came to 25 bases. Germline assignment: CDR1 SEHNR and CDR2 FQNEAQ (reference sequence). This CDR3 is built from 19 residues. CDR3 loop: CASSPPAREWATLNTEAFF. CDR3 in DNA: TGTGCCAGCAGCCCTCCTGCCCGAGAGTGGGCAACATTGAACACTGAAGCTTTCTTT. Together with reference TRBV7-9 and TRBJ1-1, the CDR3 gives the full variable domain: DTGVSQNPRHKITKRGQNVTFRCDPISEHNRLYWYRQTLGQGPEFLTYFQNEAQLEKSRLLSDRFSAERPKGSFSTLEIQRTEQGDSAMYLCASSPPAREWATLNTEAFFGQGTRLTVV.

The genes are TRBV30 and TRBJ2-1; no firm D call. The germline V gene encodes CDR1 GTSNPN and CDR2 SVGIG (reference sequence). The CDR3 spans 11 residues. The V end lost 0 bases, the J end lost 8 bases, and 5 bases lay between the germline ends. The CDR3: CAWSVSYEQFF. DNA for the CDR3: TGTGCCTGGAGTGTATCATATGAGCAGTTCTTC.

This chain links TRBV10-3 with TRBJ1-1; 12 bases are shared with TRBD1. Trimming took 0 bases from V and 5 from J; bases not matched to a gene: 13. The V gene's germline CDR1 is ENHRY and CDR2 SYGVKD. The CDR3 runs to 19 residues. This CDR3 is CAISESRKASGQGATEAFF. CDR3 coding DNA: TGTGCCATCAGTGAGTCGCGCAAGGCTTCGGGACAGGGGGCGACTGAAGCTTTCTTT.

This clone appeared once. This chain connects TRBV20-1 to TRBJ1-3; D unresolved. Trimming stripped 7 bases from V and 1 base from J, with 5 bases between. From germline, CDR1 is DFQATT and CDR2 SNEGSKA (reference sequence). The CDR3 sequence is 11 residues long. CDR3: CSGRSGNTIYF. CDR3 sequence (DNA): TGCAGTGGGAGATCTGGAAACACCATATATTTT.

The V call is TRBV24-1, the J call TRBJ2-3, with 10 bases lining up with TRBD2. V lost 6 bases to trimming and J lost 4 bases; unmatched junction nucleotides: 6. The CDR3 spans 15 residues. Germline V lookup: CDR1 KGHDR, CDR2 SFDVKD. DNA for the CDR3: TGTGCCACCAGTAGCGGGGGGGCCGTATCAGATACGCAGTATTTT. Translation: CATSSGGAVSDTQYF.

This clone turned up a few times. The gene calls are TRBV6-4 and TRBJ2-7; possibly TRBD2 for D (6 bases). This CDR3 has 20 amino acids. CDR1 MRHNA and CDR2 SNTAGT come from the germline V gene. V was cut by 2 bases and J by 1 base, with 27 bases left in between. CDR3 residues: CASSDPILANRRAPSYEQYF. CDR3 bases: TGTGCCAGCAGTGACCCCATCTTGGCCAACCGGAGGGCGCCGTCCTACGAGCAGTACTTC.

J is TRBJ1-2 and V is TRBV27, with D unresolved. Germline V CDR1 and CDR2: MNHEY, SMNVEV (reference sequence). This CDR3 spans 12 amino acids. V was pared by 5 bases and J by 4 bases, with 8 bases between. CDR3 residues: CASSKAGYGYTF. The DNA of the CDR3 is TGTGCCAGCAGTAAAGCTGGCTATGGCTACACCTTC.

V and J are TRBV5-1 and TRBJ2-3, with 15 nucleotides matching TRBD2. V was clipped by 3 bases and J by 5 bases; unmatched bases: 10. Looked up from germline, CDR1 is SGHRS and CDR2 is YFSETQ. The CDR3 totals 18 residues. The CDR3 loop is CASSSGGLAGGHRDTQYF. The CDR3 nucleotides read TGCGCCAGCAGCTCCGGAGGACTAGCGGGGGGGCATAGAGATACGCAGTATTTT.

This chain links TRBV7-2 with TRBJ1-4, with a possible D match to TRBD1 (6 bases). The CDR3 covers 13 residues. Germline assignment: CDR1 SGHTA and CDR2 FQGNSA. V was clipped by 8 bases and J by 3 bases, with 10 bases between them. In DNA form, the CDR3 reads TGTGCCAGCTCGGCAGGGGCTAATGAAAAACTGTTTTTT. Its protein product is CASSAGANEKLFF.

The table lists this clone with a few counts. Other nucleotide sequences in the sample specify the same CDR3. The V gene is TRBV18, the J gene TRBJ1-1; 7 positions agree with TRBD1. With 3 bases clipped from V and 5 bases from J, the junction kept 6 bases outside the gene matches. The germline V gene encodes CDR1 KGHSH and CDR2 LQKENI. This CDR3 region has 14 residues. In DNA form, the CDR3 reads TGTGCCAGCTCACCTCTAACAGGGGAGACTGAAGCTTTCTTT. Amino acid sequence: CASSPLTGETEAFF.

This clone came up once. This chain links TRBV10-3 with TRBJ2-3; TRBD2 aligns across 12 bases. The CDR3 is 16 amino acids. Germline trimming cut 5 bases from V and 0 bases from J; bases unmatched to any gene: 3. The germline CDR1 and CDR2 sequences are ENHRY and SYGVKD. CDR3 loop: CAISHLAGGSTDTQYF. Written as DNA, the CDR3 is TGTGCCATCAGTCATCTAGCGGGGGGGAGCACAGATACGCAGTATTTT.

V is TRBV29-1 and J is TRBJ2-2; D is uncertain. The CDR3 loop spans 13 amino acids. V was cut by 5 bases and J by 2 bases, with 9 bases left in between. Germline-derived CDR1 and CDR2 are SQVTM and ANQGSEA. The CDR3 DNA follows: TGCAGCGTTATAGGAGAAAACACCGGGGAGCTGTTTTTT. Encoded protein: CSVIGENTGELFF.